This TCR beta chain was retrieved from a study of blood T cell repertoires in COVID-19. Measured with immunoSEQ multiplex PCR; TCRdb has only the in-frame clones, and not every one. The table records about 200,000 clones, around 85% of them present only once. With 6 bases clipped from V and 4 bases from J, the junction kept 6 bases outside the gene matches. Germline values: CDR1 SQVTM, CDR2 ANQGSEA. The CDR3 sequence is 14 residues long. The sequenced sample was PBMCs or T cells enriched from blood (not recorded which). This sequence originates from a woman in her 40s with acute COVID-19. The chain is built from TRBV29-1 and TRBJ2-2; TRBD1 agrees at 9 bases. In nucleotides, the CDR3 is TGCAGCGTAAAACAGGGGGCTGGCACCGGGGAGCTGTTTTTT. Translating gives CSVKQGAGTGELFF.